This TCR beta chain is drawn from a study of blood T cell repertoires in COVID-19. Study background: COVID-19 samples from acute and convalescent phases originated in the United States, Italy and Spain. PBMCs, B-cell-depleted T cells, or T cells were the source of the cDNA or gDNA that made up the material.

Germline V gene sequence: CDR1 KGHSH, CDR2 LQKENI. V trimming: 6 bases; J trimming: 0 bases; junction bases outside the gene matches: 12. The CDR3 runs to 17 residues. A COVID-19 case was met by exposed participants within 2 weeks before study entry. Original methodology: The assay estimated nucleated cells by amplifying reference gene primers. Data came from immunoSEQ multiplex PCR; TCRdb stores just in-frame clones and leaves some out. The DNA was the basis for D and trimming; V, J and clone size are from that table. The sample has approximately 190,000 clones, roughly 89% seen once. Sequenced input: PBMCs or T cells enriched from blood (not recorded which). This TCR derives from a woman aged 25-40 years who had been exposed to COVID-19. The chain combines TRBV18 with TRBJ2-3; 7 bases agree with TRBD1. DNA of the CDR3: TGTGCCAGCTCTAAAACCGGGACAGTCTTTAGCACAGATACGCAGTATTTT. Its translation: CASSKTGTVFSTDTQYF.